This TCR beta chain appears in the sequencing data of a study of T cells after yellow fever vaccination. 5'RACE template switching generated TCR cDNA, adding a universal primer site and UMIs. Each CDR3 protein is one row after TCRdb ran MiXCR on the 5' RACE reads. The sample lists hundreds of thousands of distinct CDR3 sequences, around an eighth occurring once. The germline gives CDR1 MDHEN, CDR2 SYDVKM. V lost 6 bases and J lost 6; bases outside the gene matches: 16. The CDR3 totals 18 residues. This clonotype was detected many times. The clonotype was recovered from a man aged 25 to 40 who received the YFV17D yellow fever vaccine. Sample: PBMCs, taken on the day of the yellow fever booster vaccination. V and J are TRBV28 and TRBJ2-7; 14 nucleotides line up with TRBD2. In DNA form, the CDR3 reads TGTGCCAGCAGCCAAACCGCCGGGACTAGCGGGAGTCTTGGCGAGCAGTACTTC. Protein: CASSQTAGTSGSLGEQYF.